The 28 T cell receptor beta chains in this list originate from one sample, sequenced in a study of OX40 agonist ivuxolimab in advanced cancers. Using immunoSEQ multiplex PCR, the repertoire was profiled, and TCRdb retains in-frame clones only, with some absent. The sample yields 55,000 to 80,000 clones, roughly 80% seen once. The sequencing here drew on CD4+ or CD8+ T cells sorted from blood, taken in a trial of the OX40 agonist ivuxolimab. The receptor source for this set is an adult with an advanced solid tumor such as melanoma, head and neck, liver or kidney cancer.

The chain is built from TRBV30 and TRBJ1-1; TRBD1 aligns across 11 bases. The CDR3 length is 16 residues. Germline V gene lookup returns CDR1 GTSNPN and CDR2 SVGIG (reference sequence). V dropped 3 bases and J dropped 4; count of bases not matched to a gene: 10. CDR3: CAWRRTGGAPGTEAFF. The CDR3 DNA sequence: TGTGCCTGGAGGAGGACAGGGGGCGCTCCGGGCACTGAAGCTTTCTTT.

For the CDR3, the DNA is TGTGCCAGCAGCTTAGAAGGGACAGCGACCTATGGCTACACCTTC. Protein: CASSLEGTATYGYTF. J is TRBJ1-2 and V is TRBV7-9, with TRBD1 matching 7 bases. After removal of 1 base from V and 4 bases from J, the junction contained 6 bases not matched to a gene. Looked up from germline, CDR1 is SEHNR and CDR2 is FQNEAQ (reference sequence). This CDR3 is 15 amino acids long.

The chain uses TRBV14 and TRBJ1-4; 8 bases map to TRBD1. Germline loops: CDR1 SGHDN, CDR2 FVKESK. The CDR3 runs 16 residues. V was clipped by 4 bases and J by 5 bases; unmatched bases: 9. Written as DNA, the CDR3 is TGTGCCAGCAGCCGAGACGCAGGGGGCCTCAATGAAAAACTGTTTTTT. It specifies CASSRDAGGLNEKLFF.

The V gene is TRBV29-1, the J gene TRBJ2-6; D is unresolved. CDR1 is SQVTM and CDR2 is ANQGSEA in the germline V gene. The CDR3 spans 14 residues. V was cut by 6 bases and J by 0 bases, with 9 bases left in between. CDR3 amino acids: CSVAVHSGANVLTF. For the CDR3, the DNA is TGCAGCGTGGCAGTCCACTCTGGGGCCAACGTCCTGACTTTC. The whole variable domain, filled in from reference TRBV29-1 and TRBJ2-6, reads SAVISQKPSRDICQRGTSLTIQCQVDSQVTMMFWYRQQPGQSLTLIATANQGSEATYESGFVIDKFPISRPNLTFSTLTVSNMSPEDSSIYLCSVAVHSGANVLTFGAGSRLTVL.

The chain recombines TRBV20-1 with TRBJ2-7, with D perhaps matching TRBD1 (6 bases). Germline CDR1 is DFQATT and CDR2 is SNEGSKA (reference sequence). CDR3 length: 11 amino acids. V lost 2 bases, J lost 4 bases, and 6 bases lay in between. The CDR3 loop reads CSARRGYEQYF. In nucleotides, the CDR3 is TGCAGTGCTAGAAGGGGGTACGAGCAGTACTTC.

The J gene is TRBJ2-3, the V gene TRBV5-1; 12 bases line up with TRBD2. Trimming removed 4 bases from V and 0 bases from J; junction bases left unmatched: 6. The CDR3 extends over 17 amino acids. Germline lookup yields CDR1 SGHRS and CDR2 YFSETQ. As DNA, the CDR3 is TGCGCCAGCAGCAGGAGACTAGCGGGAGATAGCACAGATACGCAGTATTTT. Its translation: CASSRRLAGDSTDTQYF.

The rearrangement links TRBV20-1 to TRBJ2-1; tentative D call: TRBD2 (5 bases). V was clipped by 3 bases and J by 12 bases, with 12 bases between them. This CDR3 contains 11 residues. CDR1 and CDR2 (germline): DFQATT, SNEGSKA (reference sequence). The CDR3 spells CSASEPRGQFF. In DNA form, the CDR3 reads TGCAGTGCTAGCGAGCCCCGGGGGCAGTTCTTC.

The CDR3 spells CASSRLGTRYNEQFF. The CDR3, as DNA: TGCGCCAGCAGCCGACTCGGGACGAGATACAATGAGCAGTTCTTC. The chain combines TRBV4-1 with TRBJ2-1; the D call may be TRBD1 or TRBD2 (5 bases each). With 4 bases removed from V and 4 bases from J, the gap between germline ends came to 14 bases. Germline V lookup: CDR1 MGHRA, CDR2 YSYEKL. This CDR3 is built from 15 residues.

This sequence joins TRBV20-1 and TRBJ2-5; D is possibly TRBD2 (5 bases). V gave up 6 bases and J gave up 4 bases, with 9 bases separating them. The V gene's germline CDR1 is DFQATT and CDR2 SNEGSKA (reference sequence). The CDR3 is 11 amino acids. The CDR3 DNA reads as TGCAGTGCCGGACTCACAGAGACCCAGTACTTC. Its protein is CSAGLTETQYF.

CDR3 in amino acids: CSVDRGGEQYF. The CDR3, as DNA: TGCAGCGTCGACAGGGGTGGAGAGCAGTACTTC. The chain joins TRBV29-1 to TRBJ2-7; 8 nucleotides line up with TRBD1. The V and J ends lost 6 bases and 7 bases, in that order; junction bases with no gene match: 5. This CDR3 contains 11 residues. Germline CDR1 reads SQVTM; CDR2 reads ANQGSEA.

The chain joins TRBV12-5 to TRBJ2-2; tentatively, D is TRBD2 (6 bases). The CDR3 is 16 amino acids. V was cut by 4 bases and J by 4 bases, with 16 bases left in between. Germline V lookup: CDR1 LGHNT, CDR2 FRNRAP. The DNA for the CDR3 is TGTGCTAGTGGTTCACCGTGGGCCGGGAGCACCGGGGAGCTGTTTTTT. Translating gives CASGSPWAGSTGELFF.

The CDR3 loop reads CASSLTAAGGNIQYF. CDR3 in DNA: TGTGCCAGCAGCTTGACCGCCGCAGGGGGCAACATTCAGTACTTC. This chain joins TRBV5-6 and TRBJ2-4; 8 positions agree with TRBD1. J was trimmed by 7 bases and V by 1 base; bases with no gene match: 7. The CDR3 length is 15 residues. CDR1 is SGHDT and CDR2 is YYEEEE in the germline V gene.

The chain is built from TRBV6-1 and TRBJ1-5, with D hard to call. The CDR3 has 19 amino acids. The germline V and J ends were trimmed by 2 bases and 6 bases, with 26 bases remaining between them. Germline values: CDR1 MNHNS, CDR2 SASEGT. CDR3 in amino acids: CASSERSPLGVGGSQPQHF. The CDR3, as DNA: TGTGCCAGCAGTGAAAGGAGCCCTCTAGGAGTTGGAGGGAGTCAGCCCCAGCATTTT.

In this sample, this clone turned up once. The chain couples TRBV9 to TRBJ2-5; 9 bases line up with TRBD1. This CDR3 comprises 13 residues. The V gene's germline CDR1 is SGDLS and CDR2 YYNGEE. V trimming: 3 bases; J trimming: 4 bases; junction bases outside the gene matches: 1. Here the CDR3 DNA reads TGTGCCAGCAGCGGGACAGGGGCAGAGACCCAGTACTTC. Amino acids: CASSGTGAETQYF.

This chain links TRBV5-6 with TRBJ2-7; 7 bases fit TRBD1. The ends lost 4 bases at V and 3 bases at J; junction bases unmatched: 4. The CDR3 totals 13 residues. Germline CDR1 reads SGHDT; CDR2 reads YYEEEE. In DNA, the CDR3 is TGTGCCAGCAGCCTCGGACAGGTCTACGAGCAGTACTTC. This encodes CASSLGQVYEQYF. Full variable domain (outside the CDR3, taken from reference TRBV5-6 and TRBJ2-7): DAGVTQSPTHLIKTRGQQVTLRCSPKSGHDTVSWYQQALGQGPQFIFQYYEEEERQRGNFPDRFSGHQFPNYSSELNVNALLLGDSALYLCASSLGQVYEQYFGPGTRLTVT.

The V gene is TRBV20-1, the J gene TRBJ2-7; D unresolved. The V end lost 0 bases, the J end lost 5 bases, and 5 bases lay between the germline ends. Germline lookup yields CDR1 DFQATT and CDR2 SNEGSKA (reference sequence). The CDR3 consists of 11 residues. CDR3 sequence (DNA): TGCAGTGCTAGAGATAACCACGAGCAGTACTTC. Translation gives CSARDNHEQYF.

This sequence joins TRBV29-1 and TRBJ1-2; D gene uncertain. The CDR3 covers 12 residues. Germline V lookup: CDR1 SQVTM, CDR2 ANQGSEA. With 4 bases removed from V and 6 bases from J, the gap between germline ends came to 12 bases. CDR3 DNA sequence: TGCAGCGTTGGTCTCGGCATGCATGGCTACACCTTC. Amino acids: CSVGLGMHGYTF.

The chain is built from TRBV18 and TRBJ2-7; 7 bases agree with TRBD1. The germline gives CDR1 KGHSH, CDR2 LQKENI. The CDR3 sequence is 15 residues long. V was clipped by 6 bases and J by 0 bases; unmatched bases: 8. The CDR3 coding sequence is TGTGCCAGCTCCCCGGACAGGCGCTTCTCCTACGAGCAGTACTTC. This encodes CASSPDRRFSYEQYF.

The sample holds one count of this clone. This sequence joins TRBV4-1 and TRBJ2-5; D is perhaps TRBD2 (5 bases). The CDR3 has 15 amino acids. V was clipped by 0 bases and J by 1 base, with 9 bases between them. Germline V gives CDR1 MGHRA, CDR2 YSYEKL. This CDR3 reads CASSQERAVQETQYF. CDR3 in DNA: TGCGCCAGCAGCCAAGAGCGGGCCGTCCAAGAGACCCAGTACTTC.

The chain is built from TRBV5-1 and TRBJ2-7, with D unresolved. Germline V gene data show CDR1 as SGHRS and CDR2 as YFSETQ. Trimming cost V 0 bases and J 5 bases, with 6 bases left between them. The CDR3 is made up of 12 amino acids. The CDR3: CASSLVPDEQYF. DNA for the CDR3: TGCGCCAGCAGCTTGGTGCCTGACGAGCAGTACTTC.

V gene TRBV4-3 combines with J gene TRBJ1-2; tentative D call: TRBD1 (5 bases). Per the germline V gene, CDR1 is LGHNA and CDR2 is YSLEER. The CDR3 spans 15 residues. V shed 1 base and J shed 0 bases, with 9 bases lying between them. Here the CDR3 reads CASSQGGTPNYGYTF. The CDR3 region has the DNA TGCGCCAGCAGCCAAGGAGGGACTCCTAACTATGGCTACACCTTC.

In DNA, the CDR3 is TGTGCCAGCAGCCCCGGGACACAAGAGACCCAGTACTTC. It is translated as CASSPGTQETQYF. This chain connects TRBV7-8 to TRBJ2-5; tentatively, D is TRBD1 (6 bases). V lost 5 bases and J 2 bases, leaving 9 bases between the germline ends. Germline V CDR1 and CDR2: SGHVS, FQNEAQ. The length of the CDR3 is 13 residues.

The chain carries TRBV6-5 and TRBJ2-2; 8 nucleotides agree with TRBD2. With 5 bases clipped from V and 3 bases from J, the junction kept 5 bases outside the gene matches. The CDR3 is 15 amino acids. Germline CDR1 is MNHEY and CDR2 is SVGAGI. CDR3 sequence: CASSNGGAHTGELFF. In DNA form, the CDR3 reads TGTGCCAGCAGTAACGGGGGGGCCCACACCGGGGAGCTGTTTTTT.

The rearrangement uses TRBV6-5 and TRBJ2-5; no definite D call. From germline, CDR1 is MNHEY and CDR2 SVGAGI. The ends were cut back, 6 bases at V and 5 bases at J, with 13 bases in the middle. This CDR3 spans 13 amino acids. CDR3 in amino acids: CASSLNPWETQYF. The CDR3 coding sequence is TGTGCCAGCAGCCTAAACCCTTGGGAGACCCAGTACTTC.

This clone was seen at least ten times. Different DNA sequences within this sample yield the same CDR3. The rearrangement uses TRBV7-2 and TRBJ1-2; D ambiguous. V was shortened by 1 base and J by 4 bases, with 7 bases between the two germline ends. The CDR3 is 13 residues long. Germline CDR1 SGHTA, CDR2 FQGNSA. CDR3 amino acids: CASSLGSSYGYTF. The CDR3 DNA follows: TGTGCCAGCAGCTTAGGTTCGAGCTATGGCTACACCTTC. Full variable domain (missing parts from reference TRBV7-2 and TRBJ1-2): GAGVSQSPSNKVTEKGKDVELRCDPISGHTALYWYRQSLGQGLEFLIYFQGNSAPDKSGLPSDRFSAERTGGSVSTLTIQRTQQEDSAVYLCASSLGSSYGYTFGSGTRLTVV.

The V and J genes are TRBV7-3 and TRBJ2-1; perhaps TRBD1 as D (6 bases). The germline V and J ends were trimmed by 5 bases and 9 bases, with 11 bases remaining between them. This CDR3 contains 12 residues. CDR1 is SGHTA, CDR2 FQGTGA, per germline. CDR3 loop: CASSLRDTEQFF. The CDR3 DNA is TGTGCCAGCAGCCTACGGGACACTGAGCAGTTCTTC.

This clone appeared a single time. The genes are TRBV9 and TRBJ1-1, with D possibly being TRBD1 (6 bases). CDR1 and CDR2 (germline): SGDLS, YYNGEE. The CDR3 has 14 amino acids. V was cut by 3 bases and J by 0 bases, with 9 bases left in between. In DNA, the CDR3 is TGTGCCAGCAGCGGCGGGGGGCTGAACACTGAAGCTTTCTTT. As protein: CASSGGGLNTEAFF.

The rearrangement joins TRBV4-3 to TRBJ1-6; D gene unclear. CDR3 length: 17 residues. Germline V gives CDR1 LGHNA, CDR2 YSLEER. Trimming pared 0 bases from V and 0 bases from J, leaving 9 bases between. CDR3 in amino acids: CASSQDPASSYNSPLHF. Written as DNA, the CDR3 is TGCGCCAGCAGCCAAGATCCAGCGAGCTCCTATAATTCACCCCTCCACTTT.